The 2 T cell receptor beta chains presented below share a single source sample, sequenced in a study of monozygotic twins with inflammatory bowel disease. TCRdb re-called the 5' RACE reads; one entry per CDR3 protein, DNA not given. The specimen's table records approximately 330,000 distinct CDR3 sequences. The sequenced sample consisted of blood. The receptors originated from a human donor with ulcerative colitis or Crohn's disease, or a healthy co-twin of an affected twin (not recorded which).

V and J are TRBV29-1 and TRBJ1-1. The length of the CDR3 is 12 residues. CDR1 is SQVTM, CDR2 ANQGSEA, per germline. CDR3 loop: CSMRGLNTEAFF.

The chain joins TRBV5-1 to TRBJ1-1. CDR3 length: 13 residues. Germline CDR1 and CDR2: SGHRS and YFSETQ. The CDR3 here is CASRADRLAEAFF.